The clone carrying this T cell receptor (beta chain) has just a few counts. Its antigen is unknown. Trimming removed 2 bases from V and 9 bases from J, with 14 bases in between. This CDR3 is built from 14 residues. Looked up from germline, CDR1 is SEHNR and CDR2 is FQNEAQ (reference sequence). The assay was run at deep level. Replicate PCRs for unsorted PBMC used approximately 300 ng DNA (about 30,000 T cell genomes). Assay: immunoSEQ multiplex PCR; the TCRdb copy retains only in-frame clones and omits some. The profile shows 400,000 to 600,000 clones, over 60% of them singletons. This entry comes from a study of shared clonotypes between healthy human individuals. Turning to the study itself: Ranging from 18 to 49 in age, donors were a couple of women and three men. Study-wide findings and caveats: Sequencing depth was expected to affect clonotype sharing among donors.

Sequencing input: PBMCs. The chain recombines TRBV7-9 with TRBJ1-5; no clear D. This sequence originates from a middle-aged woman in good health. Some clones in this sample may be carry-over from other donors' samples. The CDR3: CASSLSSRAGPQHF. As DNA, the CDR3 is TGTGCCAGCAGCTTATCATCCCGCGCTGGGCCCCAGCATTTT.